These 23 T cell receptor beta chains came from one sample sequenced in a study of blood T cell repertoires in COVID-19. Only in-frame clones appear in the TCRdb table, and some are missing; sequencing was by immunoSEQ multiplex PCR. Of approximately 290,000 clones listed, around 85% are singletons. Specimen: PBMCs or T cells enriched from blood (not recorded which). Receptors were obtained from a young woman who had recovered from COVID-19.

This clone was recorded once. The V call is TRBV28, the J call TRBJ1-1; D is uncertain. Trimming shortened V by 8 bases and J by 4 bases, and 17 bases separated the two germline ends. This CDR3 spans 14 amino acids. CDR1 is MDHEN, CDR2 SYDVKM, per germline. CDR3 amino acids: CASLKEEGFTEAFF. The CDR3, as DNA: TGTGCCAGCCTAAAGGAGGAGGGTTTCACTGAAGCTTTCTTT.

The rearrangement joins TRBV7-6 to TRBJ2-3, with TRBD2 matching over 9 bases. V shed 6 bases, J shed 4 bases, and the junction held 8 bases outside the gene matches. The CDR3 consists of 15 residues. CDR1 is SGHVS, CDR2 FNYEAQ, per germline. CDR3 sequence (DNA): TGTGCCAGCAGTCCGAGCGGGAGGTTTTCAGATACGCAGTATTTT. This codes for CASSPSGRFSDTQYF. Full variable domain (outside the CDR3, taken from reference TRBV7-6 and TRBJ2-3): GAGVSQSPRYKVTKRGQDVALRCDPISGHVSLYWYRQALGQGPEFLTYFNYEAQQDKSGLPNDRFSAERPEGSISTLTIQRTEQRDSAMYRCASSPSGRFSDTQYFGPGTRLTVL.

The rearrangement uses TRBV25-1 and TRBJ1-2, with a possible D match to TRBD1 (6 bases). V was trimmed by 4 bases and J by 3 bases, leaving 12 bases between them. This CDR3 has 14 amino acids. CDR1 is MGHDK, CDR2 SYGVNS, per germline. The chain's CDR3 is CASSGWDTHYGYTF. The CDR3 nucleotides read TGTGCCAGCAGTGGCTGGGACACTCACTATGGCTACACCTTC.

This clone came up many times. This chain uses TRBV12-3 or TRBV12-4 with TRBJ2-7, with a tentative D call TRBD2 (5 bases). V gave up 6 bases and J gave up 4 bases, with 13 bases separating them. The CDR3 runs to 13 residues. The CDR3 region is CASSPPGGYEQYF. CDR3 coding DNA: TGTGCCAGCAGCCCACCCGGCGGGTACGAGCAGTACTTC.

The V and J genes are TRBV5-1 and TRBJ2-1; 9 bases agree with TRBD2. This CDR3 spans 15 amino acids. With V trimmed by 2 bases and J by 7 bases, 7 bases remained unmatched. Per germline, CDR1 SGHRS and CDR2 YFSETQ. CDR3 DNA sequence: TGCGCCAGCAGCTTAGGGCTAGCGGGGATAAATGAGCAGTTCTTC. Translated: CASSLGLAGINEQFF. Drawing the rest from reference TRBV5-1 and TRBJ2-1, the complete variable domain is KAGVTQTPRYLIKTRGQQVTLSCSPISGHRSVSWYQQTPGQGLQFLFEYFSETQRNKGNFPGRFSGRQFSNSRSEMNVSTLELGDSALYLCASSLGLAGINEQFFGPGTRLTVL.

The rearrangement links TRBV9 to TRBJ2-7; the D gene is possibly TRBD2 (5 bases). The CDR3 loop spans 14 amino acids. Germline-derived CDR1 and CDR2 are SGDLS and YYNGEE. The germline V and J ends were trimmed by 0 bases and 5 bases, with 12 bases remaining between them. The CDR3 DNA sequence: TGTGCCAGCAGCGTAGCTGGAGGTTCTCACGAGCAGTACTTC. This encodes CASSVAGGSHEQYF.

J is TRBJ2-1 and V is TRBV24-1; a weak D match, TRBD2 (6 bases). CDR1 and CDR2 from the germline V gene are KGHDR and SFDVKD. CDR3 size: 18 residues. V lost 3 bases to trimming and J lost 0 bases, with 17 bases between them. The chain's CDR3 is CATSDGGIQVSSYNEQFF. The CDR3 bases are TGTGCCACCAGTGATGGGGGGATACAGGTCAGCTCCTACAATGAGCAGTTCTTC.

This clone was seen more than once but under ten times. J is TRBJ1-6 and V is TRBV5-1, with D unclear. Trimming stripped 0 bases from V and 0 bases from J, with 13 bases between. Per the germline V gene, CDR1 is SGHRS and CDR2 is YFSETQ. This CDR3 region has 18 residues. The DNA of the CDR3 is TGCGCCAGCAGCTTGGTGGGCTTCACCCCCTCCTATAATTCACCCCTCCACTTT. It specifies CASSLVGFTPSYNSPLHF.

This chain joins TRBV6-5 and TRBJ1-2, with unresolved D. Germline values: CDR1 MNHEY, CDR2 SVGAGI. The V gene lost 0 bases and the J gene lost 0 bases, with 11 bases spanning the gap. The length of the CDR3 is 16 residues. Here the CDR3 reads CASSYSAGGANYGYTF. CDR3 DNA: TGTGCCAGCAGTTACTCGGCGGGAGGAGCTAACTATGGCTACACCTTC.

Note on this clone: Mismatch with germline at one junction end may stem from a read error. V and J are TRBV12-5 and TRBJ2-5; D unresolved. Germline V gene lookup returns CDR1 LGHNT and CDR2 FRNRAP. The CDR3 contains 9 residues. The CDR3 spells CASGPLPDF. The DNA of the CDR3 is TGTGCTAGTGGTCCTCTTCCCGACTTC. Together with reference TRBV12-5 and TRBJ2-5, the CDR3 gives the full variable domain: DARVTQTPRHKVTEMGQEVTMRCQPILGHNTVFWYRQTMMQGLELLAYFRNRAPLDDSGMPKDRFSAEMPDATLATLKIQPSEPRDSAVYFCASGPLPDFGPGTRLLVL.

The chain recombines TRBV19 with TRBJ2-6; 7 nucleotides agree with TRBD2. The CDR3 totals 18 residues. Germline V gives CDR1 LNHDA, CDR2 SQIVND (reference sequence). V lost 2 bases to trimming and J lost 0 bases; unmatched junction nucleotides: 7. Here the CDR3 reads CASSIRGDFNSGANVLTF. The CDR3 DNA reads as TGTGCCAGTAGTATACGGGGGGACTTCAACTCTGGGGCCAACGTCCTGACTTTC.

The rearrangement links TRBV2 to TRBJ2-1; D unresolved. In germline, CDR1 is SNHLY, CDR2 FYNNEI. The CDR3 loop spans 12 amino acids. The germline V and J ends were trimmed by 6 bases and 3 bases, with 6 bases remaining between them. CDR3 nucleotides: TGTGCCAGCAGCCCTTTCTACAATGAGCAGTTCTTC. This sequence encodes CASSPFYNEQFF. The variable domain in full, completed from reference TRBV2 and TRBJ2-1, reads EPEVTQTPSHQVTQMGQEVILRCVPISNHLYFYWYRQILGQKVEFLVSFYNNEISEKSEIFDDQFSVERPDGSNFTLKIRSTKLEDSAMYFCASSPFYNEQFFGPGTRLTVL.

The V gene is TRBV4-1, the J gene TRBJ1-2; D is perhaps TRBD1 (6 bases). The CDR3 sequence is 15 residues long. Germline V gene lookup returns CDR1 MGHRA and CDR2 YSYEKL. Deletions cut 0 bases from V and 4 bases from J, with 12 bases between. The CDR3 reads CASSQDEGGGYGYTF. CDR3 in DNA: TGCGCCAGCAGCCAAGATGAAGGGGGGGGCTATGGCTACACCTTC.

The chain employs TRBV6-5 and TRBJ2-7; no clear D. Germline CDR1 MNHEY, CDR2 SVGAGI. The CDR3 length is 14 residues. V shed 0 bases and J shed 3 bases, with 9 bases lying between them. Written as DNA, the CDR3 is TGTGCCAGCAGTTACTCGGTCCAGGTCTACGAGCAGTACTTC. Its translation: CASSYSVQVYEQYF.

V is TRBV19 and J is TRBJ1-6; D perhaps matches TRBD1 (6 bases). The germline V gene has CDR1 LNHDA and CDR2 SQIVND (reference sequence). This CDR3 comprises 15 residues. Trimming took 1 base from V and 7 from J, leaving 11 bases between them. The CDR3 here is CASSIAGGRNSPLHF. The DNA of the CDR3 is TGTGCCAGTAGTATAGCGGGGGGGCGGAATTCACCCCTCCACTTT.

The genes are TRBV19 and TRBJ2-3; a possible D gene is TRBD1 (6 bases). This CDR3 region has 14 residues. V was pared by 4 bases and J by 4 bases, with 12 bases between. Germline CDR1 and CDR2: LNHDA and SQIVND (reference sequence). The CDR3 bases are TGTGCCAGTAGTACCCCCAGGGGCCCAGATACGCAGTATTTT. Translating it yields CASSTPRGPDTQYF.

This sequence joins TRBV7-6 and TRBJ2-5; D gene unclear. Germline CDR1 is SGHVS and CDR2 is FNYEAQ. The CDR3 has 17 amino acids. With 1 base removed from V and 2 bases from J, the gap between germline ends came to 17 bases. CDR3: CASSLGVWSFLQETQYF. The CDR3 DNA reads TGTGCCAGCAGCTTAGGAGTCTGGTCGTTTCTTCAAGAGACCCAGTACTTC.

About this clone itself: The junction departs from germline at one end; a sequencing error may be responsible. The gene calls are TRBV19 and TRBJ2-7; 7 bases are shared with TRBD1. The CDR3 runs to 18 residues. Germline lookup yields CDR1 LNHDA and CDR2 SQIVND (reference sequence). CDR3 protein: CASSIVRTTGPSSHEQYF. In DNA form, the CDR3 reads TGTGCCAGTAGTATAGTCCGAACGACAGGGCCTTCCTCCCACGAGCAGTACTTC.

The genes are TRBV28 and TRBJ2-2, with D possibly matching TRBD2 (5 bases). V lost 6 bases to trimming and J lost 2 bases, with 7 bases between them. Germline CDR1 reads MDHEN; CDR2 reads SYDVKM. The CDR3 contains 13 residues. The CDR3 loop is CASSPGNTGELFF. In nucleotides, the CDR3 is TGTGCCAGCAGCCCGGGAAACACCGGGGAGCTGTTTTTT.

This rearrangement joins TRBV19 to TRBJ2-3; D is possibly TRBD1 (6 bases). CDR3 length: 15 amino acids. V lost 8 bases to trimming and J lost 2 bases, with 17 bases between them. Germline V gene lookup returns CDR1 LNHDA and CDR2 SQIVND (reference sequence). CDR3 in amino acids: CASSNLRGFTDTQYF. In DNA, the CDR3 is TGTGCCAGTTCCAACCTCAGGGGCTTCACAGATACGCAGTATTTT.

This clone occurred once. V and J are TRBV5-1 and TRBJ2-5; D may be TRBD1 (5 bases). Germline CDR1 SGHRS, CDR2 YFSETQ. The CDR3 is made up of 14 amino acids. V lost 8 bases and J lost 3, with 17 bases in between. The CDR3, as DNA: TGCGCCAGTACCAAATGGACAAGAAAAGAGACCCAGTACTTC. Amino acids: CASTKWTRKETQYF. Together with reference TRBV5-1 and TRBJ2-5, the CDR3 gives the full variable domain: KAGVTQTPRYLIKTRGQQVTLSCSPISGHRSVSWYQQTPGQGLQFLFEYFSETQRNKGNFPGRFSGRQFSNSRSEMNVSTLELGDSALYLCASTKWTRKETQYFGPGTRLLVL.

The chain couples TRBV7-3 to TRBJ2-4, with 7 bases lining up with TRBD1. Germline-derived CDR1 and CDR2 are SGHTA and FQGTGA. The CDR3 is 18 amino acids. V dropped 5 bases and J dropped 6; count of bases not matched to a gene: 19. CDR3 amino acids: CASSPKGAGTAGANIQYF. For the CDR3, the DNA is TGTGCCAGCAGCCCTAAAGGTGCCGGGACAGCTGGCGCAAACATTCAGTACTTC.

The chain recombines TRBV4-2 with TRBJ1-2, with a weak D call TRBD1 (5 bases). V was clipped by 1 base and J by 4 bases, with 10 bases between them. The germline CDR1 and CDR2 sequences are LGHNA and YNFKEQ. The CDR3 spans 14 residues. CDR3 sequence: CASSQVQDTYGYTF. Written as DNA, the CDR3 is TGTGCCAGCAGCCAAGTACAGGACACCTATGGCTACACCTTC.